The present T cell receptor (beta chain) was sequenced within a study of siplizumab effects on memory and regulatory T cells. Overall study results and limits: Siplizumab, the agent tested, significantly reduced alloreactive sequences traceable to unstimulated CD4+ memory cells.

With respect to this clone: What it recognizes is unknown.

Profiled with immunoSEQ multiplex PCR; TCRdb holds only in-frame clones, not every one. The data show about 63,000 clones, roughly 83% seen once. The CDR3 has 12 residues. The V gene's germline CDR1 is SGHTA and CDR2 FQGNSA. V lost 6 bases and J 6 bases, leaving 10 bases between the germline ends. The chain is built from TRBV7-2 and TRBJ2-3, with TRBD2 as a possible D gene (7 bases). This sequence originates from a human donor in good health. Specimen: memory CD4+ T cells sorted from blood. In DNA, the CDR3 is TGTGCCAGCAGTGAGGGGGGGGATACGCAGTATTTT. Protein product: CASSEGGDTQYF. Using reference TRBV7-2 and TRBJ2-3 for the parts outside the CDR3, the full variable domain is GAGVSQSPSNKVTEKGKDVELRCDPISGHTALYWYRQSLGQGLEFLIYFQGNSAPDKSGLPSDRFSAERTGGSVSTLTIQRTQQEDSAVYLCASSEGGDTQYFGPGTRLTVL.